The T cell receptor beta chain described here comes from a study of T-cell memory formation after mild COVID-19. About the study: For the most part, TCR clusters were specific to one donor. Study outcomes and limitations: Clones that contracted clustered mainly in CM and EM if CD4+ and in EMRA if CD8+. The study found balanced CD4/CD8 in clones contracting day 15 to 85 and a CD4+ lean in later expanders. Some responding clones appeared in pre-infection memory, suggesting cross-reactive memory joined.

The CDR3 covers 14 residues. V gave up 3 bases and J gave up 5 bases, with 12 bases separating them. Germline V CDR1 and CDR2: SGDLS, YYNGEE. TCRdb recomputed calls from the 5' RACE reads with MiXCR, one row per CDR3 protein. The sample shows 300,000 to 350,000 distinct CDR3 sequences, around 15% of them seen only once. Details on this clonotype: Its cognate antigen is unknown.

The chain links TRBV9 to TRBJ2-1; D gene ambiguous. Sequenced material: PBMCs or a T cell subset sorted from them (not recorded which). This clonotype was obtained from a man in his late teens or twenties who had mild COVID-19 (a few samples of this study predate the infection). Cell type and time point are not known. The CDR3 region has the DNA TGTGCCAGCAGCGCCCTTCGGTCAGACAATGAGCAGTTCTTC. It specifies CASSALRSDNEQFF.